The rows below give T cell receptor beta chains drawn from one sample of a study of blood T cells in healthy people across ages. TCRdb re-derived calls from the 5' RACE reads in MiXCR, one entry per CDR3 protein. Here the sample spans over 1,300,000 distinct CDR3 sequences, 59% being singletons. Source material: blood. Receptors were obtained from a man aged 18 to 30 in good health. The CDR3 runs from the conserved cysteine through the conserved F or W. D genes are given only for firm matches. Only part of the rows carry a size: once, few, many, or a class if the clone is expanded.

clone_size j_call v_call d_call cdr3_aa cdr3_nt
. TRBJ2-5 TRBV12-3/TRBV12-4 TRBD2 CASSFTSGGARETQYF TGTGCCAGCAGTTTTACTAGCGGGGGGGCGAGGGAGACCCAGTACTTC
. TRBJ1-2 TRBV9 . CASSLTGCYGYTF TGTGCCAGCAGCCTTACAGGGTGCTATGGCTACACCTTC
. TRBJ1-2 TRBV12-3/TRBV12-4 . CASSSDNNGYTF TGTGCCAGCAGTTCAGACAACAATGGCTACACCTTC
. TRBJ1-3 TRBV20-1 TRBD1 CGARPQGARNTIYF TGCGGTGCTAGACCACAGGGGGCAAGAAACACCATATATTTT
. TRBJ2-1 TRBV29-1 TRBD2 CSVVGTSGTSSYNEQFF TGCAGCGTTGTAGGGACTAGCGGTACGAGCTCCTACAATGAGCAGTTCTTC
once TRBJ2-4 TRBV28 TRBD1 CASNPGTGNLLAKNIQYF TGTGCCAGCAACCCGGGGACAGGGAATCTCTTAGCCAAAAACATTCAGTACTTC
. TRBJ2-3 TRBV3-1 . CASSSTRSGTDTQYF TGTGCCAGCAGCTCGACTCGGTCGGGCACAGATACGCAGTATTTT
few TRBJ2-4 TRBV4-1 . CASSQEGSGVGEQYF TGCGCCAGCAGCCAAGAAGGCAGTGGAGTGGGGGAGCAGTACTTC
few TRBJ2-6 TRBV10-3 . CAISENSGANVLTF TGTGCCATCAGTGAGAACTCTGGGGCCAACGTCCTGACTTTC
. TRBJ2-5 TRBV6-6 . CATSDYQETQYF TGTGCCACTTCGGACTATCAAGAGACCCAGTACTTC
once TRBJ2-1 TRBV16 . CASSQSVGVEQFF TGTGCCAGCAGCCAATCAGTGGGGGTTGAGCAGTTCTTC
. TRBJ2-3 TRBV27 . CASTIQAGDTQYF TGTGCCAGCACCATTCAGGCAGGGGATACGCAGTATTTT
. TRBJ2-3 TRBV28 TRBD2 CASSSSGGYTDTQYF TGTGCCAGCAGTTCGTCGGGGGGGTACACAGATACGCAGTATTTT
few TRBJ1-2 TRBV24-1 . CATSDPTFRDTTDYGYTF TGTGCCACCAGTGACCCAACCTTCCGGGACACTACGGACTATGGCTACACCTTC
. TRBJ2-3 TRBV29-1 . CSVEDRGRKPDTQYF TGCAGCGTTGAAGATCGGGGCCGTAAGCCAGATACGCAGTATTTT
. TRBJ2-1 TRBV29-1 . CSALGGSGEQFF TGCAGCGCGTTAGGGGGTTCCGGTGAGCAGTTCTTC
. TRBJ2-7 TRBV4-1 . CASSLQEGFYEQYF TGCGCCAGCAGCCTACAGGAGGGGTTCTACGAGCAGTACTTC
. TRBJ2-7 TRBV6-2/TRBV6-3 . CASSKTGCSRDYEQYF TGTGCCAGCAGCAAAACAGGGTGTTCGAGAGACTACGAGCAGTACTTC
. TRBJ2-7 TRBV20-1 . CSARGDLLYEQYF TGCAGTGCTAGGGGAGATTTACTATACGAGCAGTACTTC
few TRBJ2-7 TRBV20-1 TRBD1 CSAPRTGGSFSYEQYF TGCAGTGCTCCTCGGACAGGGGGCAGTTTCTCCTACGAGCAGTACTTC
. TRBJ2-7 TRBV9 TRBD2 CASRSGAYNEQYF TGTGCCAGCAGGAGCGGGGCGTACAATGAGCAGTACTTC
few TRBJ2-3 TRBV12-3/TRBV12-4 . CASSSQGRLADTQYF TGTGCCAGCAGTTCTCAGGGTAGACTGGCAGATACGCAGTATTTT
. TRBJ2-7 TRBV12-3/TRBV12-4 . CASSLGAGRAYEQYF TGTGCCAGCAGTTTGGGAGCGGGCAGAGCCTACGAGCAGTACTTC
. TRBJ2-7 TRBV7-9 TRBD1 CASSVQDRGPPYEQYF TGTGCCAGCAGCGTACAGGACAGGGGGCCACCTTACGAGCAGTACTTC
. TRBJ2-7 TRBV6-2/TRBV6-3 . CASSRGVESYEQYF TGTGCCAGCAGCCGTGGAGTGGAGTCCTACGAGCAGTACTTC
. TRBJ2-5 TRBV29-1 TRBD2 CSGAGGPSETQYF TGCAGCGGTGCGGGAGGGCCGTCTGAGACCCAGTACTTC
. TRBJ1-2 TRBV30 . CACGGYGYTF TGTGCCTGTGGTGGCTATGGCTACACCTTC
. TRBJ1-4 TRBV4-2 . CASSQGPANEKLFF TGTGCCAGCAGCCAAGGGCCAGCTAATGAAAAACTGTTTTTT
once TRBJ2-5 TRBV12-3/TRBV12-4 TRBD2 CASSLALAGGPETQYF TGTGCCAGCAGTTTAGCGCTAGCGGGAGGGCCGGAGACCCAGTACTTC
few TRBJ1-1 TRBV10-3 . CAISEGGGRTEAFF TGTGCCATCAGTGAAGGGGGGGGCAGGACTGAAGCTTTCTTT
. TRBJ2-3 TRBV6-6 . CASTSQGWADTQYF TGTGCCAGTACGTCCCAGGGGTGGGCAGATACGCAGTATTTT
. TRBJ1-2 TRBV12-3/TRBV12-4 . CASSLASANYGYTF TGTGCCAGCAGTTTGGCGTCCGCTAACTATGGCTACACCTTC
. TRBJ2-7 TRBV10-3 TRBD2 CAISDASGTYEQYF TGTGCCATCAGTGACGCTAGCGGGACCTACGAGCAGTACTTC
. TRBJ2-7 TRBV5-1 TRBD1 CASSAGTGSNEQYF TGCGCCAGCAGCGCCGGGACAGGATCTAACGAGCAGTACTTC
. TRBJ2-5 TRBV6-4 . CASSDRHRANNEQYF TGTGCCAGCAGTGACAGACATAGGGCCAACAATGAGCAGTACTTC
. TRBJ1-4 TRBV29-1 TRBD1 CSVESWGTGNEKLFF TGCAGCGTTGAAAGTTGGGGGACAGGGAATGAAAAACTGTTTTTT
. TRBJ2-1 TRBV4-2 TRBD2 CASSQDMAGGALLNEQFF TGTGCCAGCAGCCAAGATATGGCGGGAGGTGCCCTCCTCAATGAGCAGTTCTTC
once TRBJ2-6 TRBV4-2 TRBD1 CASSLDRGISPGANVLTF TGTGCCAGCAGCCTGGACAGGGGGATCTCCCCTGGGGCCAACGTCCTGACTTTC
. TRBJ2-7 TRBV4-1 . CASSHLHEQYF TGCGCCAGCAGCCATTTACACGAGCAGTACTTC
once TRBJ2-7 TRBV6-5 TRBD1 CASSLARTGINYEQYF TGTGCCAGCAGTTTGGCGCGGACAGGGATAAACTACGAGCAGTACTTC